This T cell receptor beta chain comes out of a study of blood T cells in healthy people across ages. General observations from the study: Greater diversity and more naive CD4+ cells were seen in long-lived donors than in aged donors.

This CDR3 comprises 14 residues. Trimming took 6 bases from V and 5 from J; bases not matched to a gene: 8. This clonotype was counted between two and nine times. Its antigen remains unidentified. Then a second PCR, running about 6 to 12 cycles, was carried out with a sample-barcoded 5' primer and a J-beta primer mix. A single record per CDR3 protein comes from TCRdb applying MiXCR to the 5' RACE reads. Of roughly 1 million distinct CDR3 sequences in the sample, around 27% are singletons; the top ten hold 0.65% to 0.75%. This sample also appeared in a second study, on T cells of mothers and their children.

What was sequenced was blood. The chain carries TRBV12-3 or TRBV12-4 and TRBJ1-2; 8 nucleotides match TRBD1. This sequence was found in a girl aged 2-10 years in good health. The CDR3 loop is CASRAGQGHYGYTF. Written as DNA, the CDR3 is TGTGCCAGCAGGGCCGGACAGGGTCATTATGGCTACACCTTC.